This T cell receptor (beta chain) was documented in a study of blood T cells in healthy people across ages. Overall study findings and caveats: Using unsorted PBMCs precluded a conclusive naive versus antigen-experienced comparison.

A remark on this clonotype: Its antigen is not known.

The authors ran a second PCR of roughly 7 to 11 cycles using a sample-barcoded 5' primer and a J-beta primer mix. TCRdb independently ran MiXCR on the 5' RACE reads; one entry per CDR3 protein. The sample has 700,000 to 900,000 distinct CDR3 sequences, under 30% seen once. V lost 4 bases, J lost 8 bases, and 11 bases stayed unmatched. The CDR3 is 14 residues long. Germline CDR1 reads SQVTM; CDR2 reads ANQGSEA. These data were also reused for a study on T cells of mothers and their children.

The origin of this receptor is a boy aged 5-17 years in good health. The source material was blood. The chain carries TRBV29-1 and TRBJ2-1; 7 positions agree with TRBD1. This chain's CDR3 is CSVGEDRFVYEQFF. In DNA form, the CDR3 reads TGCAGCGTTGGTGAGGACAGGTTCGTCTATGAGCAGTTCTTC.